Below are 20 T cell receptor beta chains sequenced from a single sample in a study of T cell responses to AZD1222 COVID-19 vaccine. The data were produced by immunoSEQ multiplex PCR, yet TCRdb's version contains in-frame clones alone and is incomplete. The sample has around 160,000 clones, approximately 90% seen once. The source was peripheral blood, collected 28 days after the second AZD1222 dose. These receptor sequences come from an adult who received the AZD1222 COVID-19 vaccine.

The chain has TRBV19 and TRBJ1-5; D is unresolved. The CDR3 is 15 amino acids. Germline lookup yields CDR1 LNHDA and CDR2 SQIVND (reference sequence). V was shortened by 7 bases and J by 6 bases, with 19 bases between the two germline ends. For the CDR3, the DNA is TGTGCCAGTAAAGGCCGACAAGGGATCGGTCAGCCCCAGCATTTT. Translation: CASKGRQGIGQPQHF.

The chain employs TRBV5-1 and TRBJ2-6; a possible D gene is TRBD1 (6 bases). The CDR3 consists of 15 residues. Germline loops: CDR1 SGHRS, CDR2 YFSETQ. Trimming took 4 bases from V and 4 from J, leaving 12 bases between them. This chain's CDR3 is CASSRDIAGANVLTF. The CDR3 DNA is TGCGCCAGCAGCCGGGACATAGCCGGGGCCAACGTCCTGACTTTC.

The chain is built from TRBV7-2 and TRBJ2-1, with D unresolved. Trimming removed 0 bases at V and 1 base at J, with 13 bases between. Germline CDR1 is SGHTA and CDR2 is FQGNSA. This CDR3 region has 17 residues. The CDR3 protein is CASSLAYLPQSYNEQFF. CDR3 coding DNA: TGTGCCAGCAGCTTAGCGTATTTGCCCCAATCCTACAATGAGCAGTTCTTC.

The CDR3 loop is CASSLAPDGYGYTF. In nucleotides, the CDR3 is TGTGCCAGCAGCTTAGCTCCGGACGGCTATGGCTACACCTTC. V and J are TRBV7-6 and TRBJ1-2; D is ambiguous. CDR1 and CDR2 from the germline V gene are SGHVS and FNYEAQ. This CDR3 is 14 amino acids long. V lost 0 bases to trimming and J lost 4 bases, with 9 bases between them.

The chain has TRBV14 and TRBJ2-1; D uncertain. Germline-derived CDR1 and CDR2 are SGHDN and FVKESK. Trimming stripped 1 base from V and 1 base from J, with 8 bases between. This CDR3 spans 15 amino acids. The chain's CDR3 is CASSQVRPSYNEQFF. DNA for the CDR3: TGTGCCAGCAGCCAAGTAAGACCGTCCTACAATGAGCAGTTCTTC.

The chain uses TRBV6-5 and TRBJ1-1, with D hard to call. Germline CDR1 reads MNHEY; CDR2 reads SVGAGI. This CDR3 is 16 amino acids long. V was pared by 4 bases and J by 0 bases, with 15 bases between. Here the CDR3 reads CASSSDPAGMNTEAFF. CDR3 sequence (DNA): TGTGCCAGCAGTTCGGACCCGGCGGGGATGAACACTGAAGCTTTCTTT.

The V call is TRBV11-2, the J call TRBJ2-1; TRBD2 is a possible D gene (5 bases). With 5 bases removed from V and 4 bases from J, the gap between germline ends came to 18 bases. Germline lookup yields CDR1 SGHAT and CDR2 FQNNGV. The length of the CDR3 is 16 residues. The CDR3 sequence: CASSRTRVKGYNEQFF. CDR3 in DNA: TGTGCCAGCAGCAGAACGAGGGTTAAGGGATACAATGAGCAGTTCTTC.

This chain joins TRBV30 and TRBJ2-7; 8 bases map to TRBD1. Germline assignment: CDR1 GTSNPN and CDR2 SVGIG (reference sequence). The CDR3 extends over 13 amino acids. With V trimmed by 5 bases and J by 3 bases, 6 bases remained unmatched. CDR3 sequence reads: CAWGRGLFYEQYF. CDR3 DNA sequence: TGTGCCTGGGGCAGGGGGCTTTTCTACGAGCAGTACTTC.

The chain combines TRBV30 with TRBJ1-5, with D uncertain. V lost 2 bases, J lost 0 bases, and 11 bases lay in between. Per the germline V gene, CDR1 is GTSNPN and CDR2 is SVGIG (reference sequence). This CDR3 is built from 15 residues. The CDR3 spells CAWSPPDYSNQPQHF. CDR3 bases: TGTGCCTGGAGTCCCCCGGACTATAGCAATCAGCCCCAGCATTTT.

The chain recombines TRBV6-1 with TRBJ2-5; 9 nucleotides match TRBD1. V trimming: 4 bases; J trimming: 5 bases; junction bases outside the gene matches: 14. CDR3 size: 17 residues. Germline V lookup: CDR1 MNHNS, CDR2 SASEGT. The chain's CDR3 is CASSGLSNRGLWETQYF. DNA for the CDR3: TGTGCCAGCAGTGGGCTTTCGAACAGGGGGCTTTGGGAGACCCAGTACTTC.

The chain is built from TRBV24-1 and TRBJ2-5, with 9 bases fitting TRBD1. With 2 bases clipped from V and 0 bases from J, the junction kept 3 bases outside the gene matches. Germline values: CDR1 KGHDR, CDR2 SFDVKD. The CDR3 contains 16 residues. CDR3 bases: TGTGCCACCAGTGATTCCGGGACAGGGCACCAAGAGACCCAGTACTTC. This codes for CATSDSGTGHQETQYF.

This clone was seen once. This chain connects TRBV27 to TRBJ2-2; possible D gene TRBD1, 6 bases. The V gene's germline CDR1 is MNHEY and CDR2 SMNVEV (reference sequence). CDR3 length equals 16 residues. V was pared by 8 bases and J by 4 bases, with 20 bases between. This chain's CDR3 is CASLPSTGYITGELFF. The DNA of the CDR3 is TGTGCCAGCCTTCCCTCTACAGGGTACATCACCGGGGAGCTGTTTTTT.

The chain has TRBV7-9 and TRBJ1-1; 7 positions match TRBD1. This CDR3 region has 15 residues. V shed 5 bases and J 0 bases; nucleotides not matched to a gene: 6. In germline, CDR1 is SEHNR, CDR2 FQNEAQ (reference sequence). The chain's CDR3 is CASSGYGTVNTEAFF. In DNA, the CDR3 is TGTGCCAGCAGCGGATACGGGACAGTGAACACTGAAGCTTTCTTT. Looking up the rest from reference TRBV7-9 and TRBJ1-1 gives the full variable domain: DTGVSQNPRHKITKRGQNVTFRCDPISEHNRLYWYRQTLGQGPEFLTYFQNEAQLEKSRLLSDRFSAERPKGSFSTLEIQRTEQGDSAMYLCASSGYGTVNTEAFFGQGTRLTVV.

The chain combines TRBV7-2 with TRBJ2-2; D gene ambiguous. CDR1 and CDR2 (germline): SGHTA, FQGNSA. The ends were cut back, 5 bases at V and 1 base at J, with 11 bases in the middle. There are 15 residues in the CDR3. The DNA of the CDR3 is TGTGCCAGCAGCCCTCGCAGAGGGAACACCGGGGAGCTGTTTTTT. Protein sequence: CASSPRRGNTGELFF.

This sequence joins TRBV15 and TRBJ2-1; D ambiguous. V shed 0 bases and J shed 6 bases, with 12 bases lying between them. The CDR3 runs 15 residues. Germline V gene data show CDR1 as LNHNV and CDR2 as YYDKDF (reference sequence). CDR3 nucleotides: TGTGCCACCAGCAGAGACCGAGAACAGAGCAATGAGCAGTTCTTC. Its translation is CATSRDREQSNEQFF.

This rearrangement joins TRBV6-5 to TRBJ2-7; D is undetermined. The CDR3 runs 12 residues. From germline, CDR1 is MNHEY and CDR2 SVGAGI. Between the trimmed V and J ends, which lost 6 bases and 5 bases, there was a span of 11 bases. The CDR3 region has the DNA TGTGCCAGCAGGGAGTGGGCCCACGAGCAGTACTTC. It encodes CASREWAHEQYF.

CDR3 protein: CASRTGYVNTEAFF. The CDR3, as DNA: TGTGCCAGCAGGACAGGTTATGTGAACACTGAAGCTTTCTTT. The chain couples TRBV7-9 to TRBJ1-1; TRBD1 might be the D (6 bases). The CDR3 has 14 amino acids. V was cut by 6 bases and J by 0 bases, with 11 bases left in between. Germline V gene data show CDR1 as SEHNR and CDR2 as FQNEAQ (reference sequence).

The CDR3 bases are TGTGCCAGCAGTGGGGACAGGGGGCAACTGTTTTTT. It specifies CASSGDRGQLFF. J is TRBJ1-4 and V is TRBV2, with 12 bases lining up with TRBD1. CDR1 and CDR2 from the germline V gene are SNHLY and FYNNEI. The CDR3 runs 12 residues. The ends lost 4 bases at V and 12 bases at J; junction bases unmatched: 0.

This chain links TRBV9 with TRBJ2-3; 12 nucleotides align to TRBD2. The junction had 17 bases not matched to a gene; V was cut back by 3 bases and J by 6 bases. The CDR3 has 19 amino acids. Germline assignment: CDR1 SGDLS and CDR2 YYNGEE. The chain's CDR3 is CASSAHLAGGPSGWDTQYF. CDR3 coding DNA: TGTGCCAGCAGCGCCCACCTAGCGGGAGGGCCCTCGGGATGGGATACGCAGTATTTT.

This chain's CDR3 is CAISDSPLVRGPQPQHF. The CDR3 coding sequence is TGTGCCATCAGTGATTCCCCTCTTGTCAGGGGTCCTCAGCCCCAGCATTTT. The chain recombines TRBV10-3 with TRBJ1-5, with D tentatively TRBD1 (6 bases). Germline CDR1 is ENHRY and CDR2 is SYGVKD. V lost 3 bases and J 6 bases, leaving 21 bases between the germline ends. The CDR3 is 17 residues long.